Listed below are T cell receptor beta chains from one sample, sequenced in a study of cytomegalovirus exposure and HLA in healthy donors. Sequencing used immunoSEQ multiplex PCR; TCRdb keeps in-frame clones, though not all of them. The data contain about 160,000 clones, 77% of them seen just once; the ten biggest clones take up 2% to 2.5%. Specimen: PBMCs. Receptor source: a man aged 45-65 years in good health and CMV-seropositive. Both conserved end residues are part of each CDR3. A D gene is named only where the DNA matches it firmly. The size field is filled for only some rows; it gives once, few, many or a size class.

d_gene	j_gene	v_gene	abundance	CDR3aa	CDR3nt
-	TRBJ1-1	TRBV9	-	CASSVGVDWNTEAFF	TGTGCCAGCAGCGTAGGGGTGGACTGGAACACTGAAGCTTTCTTT
TRBD1	TRBJ2-7	TRBV10-1	-	CASSKGQAHSYEQYF	TGCGCCAGCAGTAAGGGACAGGCTCACTCCTACGAGCAGTACTTC
TRBD1	TRBJ2-4	TRBV7-2	-	CASSLPQGAYSPQNIQYF	TGTGCCAGCAGCTTACCCCAGGGGGCGTACAGCCCACAAAACATTCAGTACTTC
-	TRBJ2-3	TRBV5-1	-	CASSLRGAGTDTQYF	TGCGCCAGCAGCTTGCGGGGGGCTGGCACAGATACGCAGTATTTT
TRBD2	TRBJ2-1	TRBV4-3	-	CASSQDPPAGGPSYNEQFF	TGCGCCAGCAGCCAAGATCCCCCAGCGGGGGGACCGTCCTACAATGAGCAGTTCTTC
-	TRBJ2-5	TRBV5-5	-	CASSLVGGRLGQETQYF	TGTGCCAGCAGCTTGGTAGGAGGGCGCCTGGGCCAAGAGACCCAGTACTTC
-	TRBJ1-5	TRBV4-1	-	CASSQQTEHSNQPQHF	TGCGCCAGCAGCCAACAAACGGAGCATAGCAATCAGCCCCAGCATTTT
TRBD2	TRBJ2-1	TRBV9	-	CASSVGTSGGADNEQFF	TGTGCCAGCAGCGTAGGGACTAGCGGGGGGGCCGACAATGAGCAGTTCTTC
-	TRBJ2-2	TRBV7-3	few	CASSPTSGPGELFF	TGTGCCAGCAGCCCGACCTCAGGGCCCGGGGAGCTGTTTTTT
-	TRBJ2-3	TRBV5-6	once	CASSGRRVSTDTQYF	TGTGCCAGCAGTGGGAGGAGGGTTAGCACAGATACGCAGTATTTT
-	TRBJ2-7	TRBV7-2	once	CASSSRGTYPYEQYF	TGTGCCAGCAGCTCCCGGGGGACCTACCCTTACGAGCAGTACTTC
-	TRBJ1-3	TRBV6-1	-	CASRKDRLENTIYF	TGTGCCAGCCGAAAGGACAGATTAGAAAACACCATATATTTT
TRBD1	TRBJ2-1	TRBV15	few	CATSRGDSSYNEQFF	TGTGCCACCAGCAGAGGGGACAGCTCCTACAATGAGCAGTTCTTC
TRBD2	TRBJ2-5	TRBV5-1	-	CASTQAGSRETQYF	TGCGCCAGCACCCAAGCGGGGTCGAGAGAGACCCAGTACTTC
TRBD1	TRBJ2-2	TRBV5-1	-	CASRQGADTGELFF	TGCGCCAGCAGGCAGGGGGCGGACACCGGGGAGCTGTTTTTT
-	TRBJ2-3	TRBV11-3	few	CASSPRGTDTQYF	TGTGCCAGCAGCCCGAGGGGCACAGATACGCAGTATTTT
-	TRBJ2-2	TRBV11-3	once	CASSPTGSGELFF	TGTGCCAGCAGCCCGACAGGTTCCGGGGAGCTGTTTTTT
TRBD2	TRBJ2-5	TRBV5-1	-	CASSLGQGLAGRETQYF	TGCGCCAGCAGCTTGGGCCAGGGACTAGCGGGGCGGGAGACCCAGTACTTC
TRBD1	TRBJ1-6	TRBV6-1	-	CASQGARSPLHF	TGTGCCAGCCAGGGGGCGCGGTCACCCCTCCACTTT
-	TRBJ1-6	TRBV4-3	-	CASSRALDTYNSPLHF	TGCGCCAGCAGCCGGGCCTTAGACACTTATAATTCACCCCTCCACTTT
TRBD2	TRBJ2-3	TRBV27	-	CASSSVLGTSGGAANTQYF	TGTGCCAGCAGTTCGGTGTTAGGGACTAGCGGGGGGGCCGCAAATACGCAGTATTTT
TRBD2	TRBJ2-5	TRBV4-1	-	CASSQIRGGLQETQYF	TGCGCCAGCAGCCAGATTCGGGGGGGACTCCAAGAGACCCAGTACTTC